Detailed here is one T cell receptor beta chain. Its target is unknown. V lost 0 bases, J lost 4 bases, and 7 bases stayed unmatched. In germline, CDR1 is SGHRS, CDR2 YFSETQ. There are 16 residues in the CDR3. The sample comes from a study of cytomegalovirus exposure and HLA in healthy donors. Study summary: Out of a few hundred genotyped donors, about 81% belonged to the Caucasian-associated ancestry cluster.

Researchers ran the PCR with 60 Vbeta and 13 Jbeta primers. Here immunoSEQ multiplex PCR was the method, and the copy in TCRdb shows in-frame clones only, minus some. The sample carries about 89,000 clones, more than 65% recorded once. The study's findings and limits: The authors listed some 160 TCR beta chains as cytomegalovirus-associated. Presence/absence analyses assumed roughly uniform sequencing depth across donors, which may not hold. Sequences of the TCR beta chain were said to predict the HLA-A and HLA-B alleles of most subjects accurately.

The sequencing input was PBMCs. V gene TRBV5-1 combines with J gene TRBJ2-3; TRBD1 agrees at 8 bases. This clonotype was obtained from a man aged 30-40 years in good health and CMV-seronegative. CDR3 sequence (DNA): TGCGCCAGCAGCTTGGGGGACAGGCAACTGTCAGATACGCAGTATTTT. As protein: CASSLGDRQLSDTQYF.